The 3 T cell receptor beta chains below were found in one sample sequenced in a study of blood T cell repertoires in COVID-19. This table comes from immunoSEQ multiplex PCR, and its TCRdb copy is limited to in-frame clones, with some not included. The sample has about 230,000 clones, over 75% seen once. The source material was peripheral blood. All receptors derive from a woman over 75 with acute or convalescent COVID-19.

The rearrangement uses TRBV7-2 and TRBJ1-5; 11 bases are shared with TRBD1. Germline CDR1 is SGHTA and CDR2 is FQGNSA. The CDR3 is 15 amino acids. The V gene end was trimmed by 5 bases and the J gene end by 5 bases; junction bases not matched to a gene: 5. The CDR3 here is CASSPRTGGDQPQHF. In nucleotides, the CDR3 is TGTGCCAGCAGCCCTCGGACAGGGGGCGATCAGCCCCAGCATTTT.

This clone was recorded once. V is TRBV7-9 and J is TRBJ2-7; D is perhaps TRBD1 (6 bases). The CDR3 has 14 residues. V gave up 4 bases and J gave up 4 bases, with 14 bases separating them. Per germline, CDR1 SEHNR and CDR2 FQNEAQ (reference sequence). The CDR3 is CASSYLGTLYEQYF. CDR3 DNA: TGTGCCAGCAGCTACCTAGGGACACTATACGAGCAGTACTTC.

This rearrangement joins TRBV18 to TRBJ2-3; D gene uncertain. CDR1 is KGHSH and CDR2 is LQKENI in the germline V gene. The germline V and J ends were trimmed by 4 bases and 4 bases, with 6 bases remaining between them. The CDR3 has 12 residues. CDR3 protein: CASSLASDTQYF. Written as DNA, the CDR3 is TGTGCCAGCTCACTAGCCTCAGATACGCAGTATTTT.